The source of this TCR beta chain is a study of T cell repertoires in cytomegalovirus infection. Points from the study as a whole: It was HLA-C-restricted CMV-specific TCR beta clonotypes that dominated the response ex vivo.

This clonotype has a handful of counts. Its antigen remains unidentified. TCRdb called the reads again in MiXCR, with one record for every CDR3 protein. The data contain under 70,000 distinct CDR3 sequences, roughly 34% of them seen just once; the ten biggest clones take up nearly 70%. Deletions cut 7 bases from V and 1 base from J, with 17 bases between. The V gene's germline CDR1 is LNHDA and CDR2 SQIVND (reference sequence). The CDR3 extends over 16 amino acids. The sequencing input was PBMCs, sequenced either directly or after in vitro stimulation (not recorded which). This clonotype originated in a human donor in good health (CMV status not recorded). Some clones in this sample may be carry-over from other donors' samples. V usage is TRBV19 and J usage is TRBJ1-5; D is undetermined. CDR3 bases: TGTGCCAGTACGCCGACCGGAGCCTGGAGCAATCAGCCCCAGCATTTT. Its translation is CASTPTGAWSNQPQHF.